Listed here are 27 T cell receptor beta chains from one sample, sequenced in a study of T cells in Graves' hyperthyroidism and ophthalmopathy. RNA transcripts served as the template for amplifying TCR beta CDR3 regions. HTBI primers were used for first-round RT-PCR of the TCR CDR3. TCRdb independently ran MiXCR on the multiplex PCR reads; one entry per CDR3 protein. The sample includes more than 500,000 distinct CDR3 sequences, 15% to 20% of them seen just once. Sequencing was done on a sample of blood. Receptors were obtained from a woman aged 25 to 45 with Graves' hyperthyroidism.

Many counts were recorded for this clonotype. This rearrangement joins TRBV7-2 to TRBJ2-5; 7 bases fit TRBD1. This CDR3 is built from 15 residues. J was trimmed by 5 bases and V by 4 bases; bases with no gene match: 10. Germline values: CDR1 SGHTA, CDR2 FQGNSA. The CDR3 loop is CASSSPMIRGETQYF. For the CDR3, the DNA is TGTGCCAGCAGCTCCCCCATGATCAGGGGGGAGACCCAGTACTTC.

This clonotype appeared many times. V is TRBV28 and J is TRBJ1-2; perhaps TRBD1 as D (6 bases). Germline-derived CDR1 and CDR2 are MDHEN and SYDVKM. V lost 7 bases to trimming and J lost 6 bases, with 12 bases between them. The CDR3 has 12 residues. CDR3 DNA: TGTGCCAGCACCCAACAGGGAAATGGCTACACCTTC. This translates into CASTQQGNGYTF.

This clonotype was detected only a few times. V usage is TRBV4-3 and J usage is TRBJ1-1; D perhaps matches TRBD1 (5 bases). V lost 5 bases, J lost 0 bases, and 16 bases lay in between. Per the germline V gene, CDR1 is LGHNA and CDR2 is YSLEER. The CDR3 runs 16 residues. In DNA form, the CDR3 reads TGCGCCAGCAGCTCAAGGTGGGGGAGCATGAACACTGAAGCTTTCTTT. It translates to CASSSRWGSMNTEAFF.

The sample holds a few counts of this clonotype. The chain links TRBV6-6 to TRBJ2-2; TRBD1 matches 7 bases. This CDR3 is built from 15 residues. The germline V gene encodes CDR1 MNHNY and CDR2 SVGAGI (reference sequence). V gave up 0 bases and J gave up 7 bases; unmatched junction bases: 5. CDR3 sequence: CASSYSRRGIGELFF. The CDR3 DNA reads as TGTGCCAGCAGTTACTCGCGCAGGGGGATCGGGGAGCTGTTTTTT.

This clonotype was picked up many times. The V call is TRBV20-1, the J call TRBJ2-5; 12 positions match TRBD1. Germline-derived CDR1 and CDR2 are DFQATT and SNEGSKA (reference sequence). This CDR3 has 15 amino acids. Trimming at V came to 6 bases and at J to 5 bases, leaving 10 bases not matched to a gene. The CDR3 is CSAAGTGGTWETQYF. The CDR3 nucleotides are TGCAGTGCCGCCGGGACAGGGGGCACGTGGGAGACCCAGTACTTC.

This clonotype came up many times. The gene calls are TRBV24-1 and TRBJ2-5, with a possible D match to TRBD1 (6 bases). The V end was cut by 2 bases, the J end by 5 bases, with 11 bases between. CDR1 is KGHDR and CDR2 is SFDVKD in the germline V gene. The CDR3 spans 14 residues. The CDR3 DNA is TGTGCCACCAGTGATTCAAGGACAGCGGAGACCCAGTACTTC. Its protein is CATSDSRTAETQYF.

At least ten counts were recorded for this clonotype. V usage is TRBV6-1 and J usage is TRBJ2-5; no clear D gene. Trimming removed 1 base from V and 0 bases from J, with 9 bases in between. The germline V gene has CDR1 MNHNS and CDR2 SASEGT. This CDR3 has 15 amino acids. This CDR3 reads CASSEVLSDQETQYF. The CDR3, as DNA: TGTGCCAGCAGTGAAGTCCTCAGCGACCAAGAGACCCAGTACTTC.

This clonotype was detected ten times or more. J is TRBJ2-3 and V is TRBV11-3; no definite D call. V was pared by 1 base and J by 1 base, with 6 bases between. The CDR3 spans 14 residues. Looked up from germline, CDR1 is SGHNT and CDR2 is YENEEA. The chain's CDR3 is CASSLGARTDTQYF. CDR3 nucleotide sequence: TGTGCCAGCAGCTTAGGGGCTCGCACAGATACGCAGTATTTT.

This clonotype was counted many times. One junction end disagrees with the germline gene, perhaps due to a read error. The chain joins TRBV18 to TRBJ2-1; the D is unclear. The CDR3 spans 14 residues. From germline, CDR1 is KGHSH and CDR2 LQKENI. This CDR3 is CASSPAYSNNEQFF. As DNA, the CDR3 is TGTGCCAGCTCACCGGCGTACTCCAACAATGAGCAGTTCTTC.

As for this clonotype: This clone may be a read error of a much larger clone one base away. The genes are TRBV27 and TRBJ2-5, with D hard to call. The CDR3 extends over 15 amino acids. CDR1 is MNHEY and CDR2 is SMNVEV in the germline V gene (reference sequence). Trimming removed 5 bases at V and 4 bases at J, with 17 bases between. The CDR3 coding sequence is TGTGCCAGCAGTACCCGGCTAGGCTCCCGAGAGACCCAGTACTTC. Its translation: CASSTRLGSRETQYF.

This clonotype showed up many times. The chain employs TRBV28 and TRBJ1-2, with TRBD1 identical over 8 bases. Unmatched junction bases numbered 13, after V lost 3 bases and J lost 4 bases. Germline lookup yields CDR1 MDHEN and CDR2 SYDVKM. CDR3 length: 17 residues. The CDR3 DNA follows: TGTGCCAGCAGTTTGGGTCTAGGCACAGGGGGAGTCTATGGCTACACCTTC. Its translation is CASSLGLGTGGVYGYTF.

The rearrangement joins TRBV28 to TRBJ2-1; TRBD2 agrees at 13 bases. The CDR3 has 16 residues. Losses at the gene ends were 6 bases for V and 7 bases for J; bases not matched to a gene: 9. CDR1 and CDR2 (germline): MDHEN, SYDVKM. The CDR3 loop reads CASSRLAGGRVNEQFF. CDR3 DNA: TGTGCCAGCAGCCGACTAGCGGGAGGCCGGGTGAATGAGCAGTTCTTC.

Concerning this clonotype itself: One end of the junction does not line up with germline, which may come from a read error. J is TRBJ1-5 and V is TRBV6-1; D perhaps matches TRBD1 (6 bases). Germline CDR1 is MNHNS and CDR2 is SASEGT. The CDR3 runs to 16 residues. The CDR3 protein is CASSEEWRQATQPQRF. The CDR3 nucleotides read TGTGCCAGCAGTGAAGAATGGCGACAGGCAACTCAGCCCCAGCGTTTT.

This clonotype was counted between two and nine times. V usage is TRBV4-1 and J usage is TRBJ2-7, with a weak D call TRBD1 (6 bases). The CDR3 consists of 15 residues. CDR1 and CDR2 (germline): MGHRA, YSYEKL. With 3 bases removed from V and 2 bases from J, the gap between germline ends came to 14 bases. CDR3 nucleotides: TGCGCCAGCAGCCAGGACAGCAAGGAACCCTACGAGCAGTACTTC. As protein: CASSQDSKEPYEQYF.

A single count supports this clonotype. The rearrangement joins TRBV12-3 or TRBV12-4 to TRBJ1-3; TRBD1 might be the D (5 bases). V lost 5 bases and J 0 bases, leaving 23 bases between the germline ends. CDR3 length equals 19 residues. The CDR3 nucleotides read TGTGCCAGCAGTGCCCCGCCCGGACGCGACAGAATCTCTGGAAACACCATATATTTT. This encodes CASSAPPGRDRISGNTIYF.

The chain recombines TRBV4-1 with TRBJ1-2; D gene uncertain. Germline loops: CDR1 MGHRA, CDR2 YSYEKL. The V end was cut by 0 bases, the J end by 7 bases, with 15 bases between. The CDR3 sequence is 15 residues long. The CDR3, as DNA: TGCGCCAGCAGCCAAGAAGGAGTTGGAGTAGTTGGCTACACCTTC. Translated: CASSQEGVGVVGYTF.

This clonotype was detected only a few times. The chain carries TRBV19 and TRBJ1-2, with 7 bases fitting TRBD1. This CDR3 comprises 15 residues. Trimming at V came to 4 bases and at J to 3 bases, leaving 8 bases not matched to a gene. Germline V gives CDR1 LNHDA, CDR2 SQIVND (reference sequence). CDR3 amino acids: CASSNPGQDHYGYTF. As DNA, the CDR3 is TGTGCCAGTAGTAACCCTGGACAGGACCACTATGGCTACACCTTC.

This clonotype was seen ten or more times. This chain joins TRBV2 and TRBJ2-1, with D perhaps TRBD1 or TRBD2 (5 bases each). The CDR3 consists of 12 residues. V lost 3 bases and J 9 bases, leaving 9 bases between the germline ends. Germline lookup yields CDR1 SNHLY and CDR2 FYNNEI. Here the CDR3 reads CASSDWGFEQFF. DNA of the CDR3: TGTGCCAGCAGTGATTGGGGGTTTGAGCAGTTCTTC.

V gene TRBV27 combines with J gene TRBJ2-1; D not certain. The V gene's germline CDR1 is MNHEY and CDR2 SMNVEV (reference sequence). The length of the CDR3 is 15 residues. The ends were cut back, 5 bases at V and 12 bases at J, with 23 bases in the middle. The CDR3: CASSPYIPPADTQFF. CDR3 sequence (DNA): TGTGCCAGCAGTCCGTACATACCTCCCGCAGATACGCAGTTCTTC.

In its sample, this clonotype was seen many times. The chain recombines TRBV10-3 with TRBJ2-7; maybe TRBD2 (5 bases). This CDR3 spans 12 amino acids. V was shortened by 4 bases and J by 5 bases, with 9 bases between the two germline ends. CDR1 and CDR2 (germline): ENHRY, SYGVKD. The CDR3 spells CAISAWGDEQYF. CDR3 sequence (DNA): TGTGCCATCAGTGCGTGGGGAGACGAGCAGTACTTC.

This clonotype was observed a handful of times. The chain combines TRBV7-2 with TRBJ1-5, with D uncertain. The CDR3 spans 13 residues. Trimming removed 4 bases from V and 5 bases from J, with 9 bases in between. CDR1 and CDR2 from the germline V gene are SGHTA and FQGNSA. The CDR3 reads CASSWITDQPQHF. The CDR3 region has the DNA TGTGCCAGCAGCTGGATCACCGATCAGCCCCAGCATTTT.

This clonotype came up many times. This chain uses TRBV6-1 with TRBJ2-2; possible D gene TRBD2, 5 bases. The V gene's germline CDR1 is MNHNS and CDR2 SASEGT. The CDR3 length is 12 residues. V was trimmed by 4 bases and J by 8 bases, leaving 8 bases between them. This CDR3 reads CASSVRVGELFF. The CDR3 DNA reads TGTGCCAGCAGTGTGCGGGTTGGGGAGCTGTTTTTT.

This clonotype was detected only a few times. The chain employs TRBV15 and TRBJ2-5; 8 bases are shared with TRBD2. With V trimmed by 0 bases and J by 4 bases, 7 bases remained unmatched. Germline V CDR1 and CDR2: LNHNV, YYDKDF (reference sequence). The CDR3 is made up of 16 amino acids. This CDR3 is CATSREPGGFAETQYF. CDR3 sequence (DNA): TGTGCCACCAGCAGAGAGCCGGGAGGGTTCGCAGAGACCCAGTACTTC.

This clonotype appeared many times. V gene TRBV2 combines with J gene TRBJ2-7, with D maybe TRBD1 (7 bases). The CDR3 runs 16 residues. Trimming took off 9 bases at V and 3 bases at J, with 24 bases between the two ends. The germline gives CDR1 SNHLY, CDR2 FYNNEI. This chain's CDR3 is CASSRGPAGGFYEQYF. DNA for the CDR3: TGTGCCAGTTCAAGGGGGCCGGCCGGGGGCTTCTACGAGCAGTACTTC.

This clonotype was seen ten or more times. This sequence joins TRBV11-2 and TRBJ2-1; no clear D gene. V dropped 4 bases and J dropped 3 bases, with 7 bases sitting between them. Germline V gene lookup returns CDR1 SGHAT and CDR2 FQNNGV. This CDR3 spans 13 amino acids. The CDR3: CASSSLYYNEQFF. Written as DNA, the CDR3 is TGTGCCAGCAGCTCCCTATACTACAATGAGCAGTTCTTC.

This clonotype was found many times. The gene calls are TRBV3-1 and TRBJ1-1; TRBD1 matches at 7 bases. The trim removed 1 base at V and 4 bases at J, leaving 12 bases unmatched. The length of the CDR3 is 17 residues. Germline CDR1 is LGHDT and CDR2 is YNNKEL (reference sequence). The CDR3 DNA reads TGTGCCAGCAGCCAAGGAAGGAGGGGGCCTTTGGGCACTGAAGCTTTCTTT. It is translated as CASSQGRRGPLGTEAFF. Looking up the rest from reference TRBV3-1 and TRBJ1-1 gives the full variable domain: DTAVSQTPKYLVTQMGNDKSIKCEQNLGHDTMYWYKQDSKKFLKIMFSYNNKELIINETVPNRFSPKSPDKAHLNLHINSLELGDSAVYFCASSQGRRGPLGTEAFFGQGTRLTVV.

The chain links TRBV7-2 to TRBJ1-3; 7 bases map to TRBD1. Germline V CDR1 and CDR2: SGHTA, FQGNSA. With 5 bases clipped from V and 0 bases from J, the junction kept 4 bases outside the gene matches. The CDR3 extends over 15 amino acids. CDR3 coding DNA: TGTGCCAGCAGCAGGGGACAGCACTCTGGAAACACCATATATTTT. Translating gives CASSRGQHSGNTIYF.